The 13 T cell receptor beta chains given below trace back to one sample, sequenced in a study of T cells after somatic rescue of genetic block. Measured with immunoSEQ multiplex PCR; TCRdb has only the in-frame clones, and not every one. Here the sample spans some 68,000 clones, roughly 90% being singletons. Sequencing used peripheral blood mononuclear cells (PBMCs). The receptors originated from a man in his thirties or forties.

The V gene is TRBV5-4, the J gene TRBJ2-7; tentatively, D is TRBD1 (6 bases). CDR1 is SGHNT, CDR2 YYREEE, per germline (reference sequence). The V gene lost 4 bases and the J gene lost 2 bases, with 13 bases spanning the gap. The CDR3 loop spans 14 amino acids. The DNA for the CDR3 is TGTGCCAGCAGCCCCGGGACAAGTCCCTACGAGCAGTACTTC. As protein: CASSPGTSPYEQYF.

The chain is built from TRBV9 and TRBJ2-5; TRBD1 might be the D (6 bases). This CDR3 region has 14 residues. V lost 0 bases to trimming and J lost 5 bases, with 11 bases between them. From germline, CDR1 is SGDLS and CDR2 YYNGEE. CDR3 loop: CASSVDRVVETQYF. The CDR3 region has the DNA TGTGCCAGCAGCGTAGACAGGGTCGTTGAGACCCAGTACTTC. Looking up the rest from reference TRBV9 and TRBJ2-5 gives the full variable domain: DSGVTQTPKHLITATGQRVTLRCSPRSGDLSVYWYQQSLDQGLQFLIQYYNGEERAKGNILERFSAQQFPDLHSELNLSSLELGDSALYFCASSVDRVVETQYFGPGTRLLVL.

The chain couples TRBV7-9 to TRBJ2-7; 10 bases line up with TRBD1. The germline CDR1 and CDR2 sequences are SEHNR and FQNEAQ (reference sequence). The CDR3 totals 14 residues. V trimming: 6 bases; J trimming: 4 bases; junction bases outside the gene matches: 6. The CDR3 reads CASSPGTGDYEQYF. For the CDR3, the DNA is TGTGCCAGCAGTCCCGGGACAGGGGATTACGAGCAGTACTTC.

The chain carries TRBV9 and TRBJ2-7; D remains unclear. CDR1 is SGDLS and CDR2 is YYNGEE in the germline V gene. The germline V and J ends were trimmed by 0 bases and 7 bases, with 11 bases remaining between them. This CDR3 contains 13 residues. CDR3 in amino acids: CASSVASGREQYF. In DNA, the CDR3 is TGTGCCAGCAGCGTAGCTTCGGGTAGAGAGCAGTACTTC.

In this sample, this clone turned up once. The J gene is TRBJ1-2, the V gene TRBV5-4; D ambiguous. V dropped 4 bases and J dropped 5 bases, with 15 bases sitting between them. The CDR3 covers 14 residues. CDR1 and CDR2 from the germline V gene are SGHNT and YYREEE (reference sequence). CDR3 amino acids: CASSPTLFSYGYTF. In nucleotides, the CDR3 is TGTGCCAGCAGCCCCACGTTGTTTTCGTATGGCTACACCTTC. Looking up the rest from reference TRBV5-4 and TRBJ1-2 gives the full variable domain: ETGVTQSPTHLIKTRGQQVTLRCSSQSGHNTVSWYQQALGQGPQFIFQYYREEENGRGNFPPRFSGLQFPNYSSELNVNALELDDSALYLCASSPTLFSYGYTFGSGTRLTVV.

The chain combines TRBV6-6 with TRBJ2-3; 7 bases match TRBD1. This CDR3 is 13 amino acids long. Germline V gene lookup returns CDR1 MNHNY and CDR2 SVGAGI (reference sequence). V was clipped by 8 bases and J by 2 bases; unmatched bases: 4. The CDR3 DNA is TGTGCCAGCTCGACAGGGCACACAGATACGCAGTATTTT. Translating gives CASSTGHTDTQYF.

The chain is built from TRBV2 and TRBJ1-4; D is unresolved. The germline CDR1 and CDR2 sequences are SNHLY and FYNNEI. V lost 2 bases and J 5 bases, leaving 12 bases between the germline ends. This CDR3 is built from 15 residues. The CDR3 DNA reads TGTGCCAGCAGTGAAAATGGAGGGAGGAATGAAAAACTGTTTTTT. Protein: CASSENGGRNEKLFF. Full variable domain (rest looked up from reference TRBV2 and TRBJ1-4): EPEVTQTPSHQVTQMGQEVILRCVPISNHLYFYWYRQILGQKVEFLVSFYNNEISEKSEIFDDQFSVERPDGSNFTLKIRSTKLEDSAMYFCASSENGGRNEKLFFGSGTQLSVL.

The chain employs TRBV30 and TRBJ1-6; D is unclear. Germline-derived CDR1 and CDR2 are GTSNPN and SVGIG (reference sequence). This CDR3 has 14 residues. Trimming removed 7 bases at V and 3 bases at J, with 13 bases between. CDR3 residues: CAYTQPDYNSPLHF. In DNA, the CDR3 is TGTGCCTACACACAGCCCGACTATAATTCACCCCTCCACTTT. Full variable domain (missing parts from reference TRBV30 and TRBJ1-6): SQTIHQWPATLVQPVGSPLSLECTVEGTSNPNLYWYRQAAGRGLQLLFYSVGIGQISSEVPQNLSASRPQDRQFILSSKKLLLSDSGFYLCAYTQPDYNSPLHFGNGTRLTVT.

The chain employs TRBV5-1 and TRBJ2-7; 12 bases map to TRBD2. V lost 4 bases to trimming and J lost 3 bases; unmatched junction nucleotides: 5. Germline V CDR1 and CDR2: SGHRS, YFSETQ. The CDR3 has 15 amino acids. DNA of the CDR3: TGCGCCAGCAGCACGACTAGCGGGGGTTTCTACGAGCAGTACTTC. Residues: CASSTTSGGFYEQYF.

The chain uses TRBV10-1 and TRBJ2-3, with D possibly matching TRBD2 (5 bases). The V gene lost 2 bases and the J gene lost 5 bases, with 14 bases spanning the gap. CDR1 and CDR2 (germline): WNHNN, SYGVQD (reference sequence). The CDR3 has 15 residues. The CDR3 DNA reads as TGCGCCAGCAGTGAGGGCCCCCGCCGGGGAGATACGCAGTATTTT. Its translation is CASSEGPRRGDTQYF.

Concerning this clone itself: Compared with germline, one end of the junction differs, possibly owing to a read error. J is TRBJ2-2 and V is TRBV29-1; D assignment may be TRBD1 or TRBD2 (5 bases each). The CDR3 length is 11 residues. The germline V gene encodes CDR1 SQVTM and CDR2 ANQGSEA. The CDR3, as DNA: TGCAGCGCCACGGACACCGGGGAGCTGCTTTTT. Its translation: CSATDTGELLF.

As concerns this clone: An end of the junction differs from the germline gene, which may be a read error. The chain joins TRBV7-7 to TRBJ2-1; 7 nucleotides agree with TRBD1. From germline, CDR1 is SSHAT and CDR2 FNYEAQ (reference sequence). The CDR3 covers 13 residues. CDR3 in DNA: TGTGCTAGCAGCTTATTCGGACAGGATGAGCAGTTCTTC. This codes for CASSLFGQDEQFF.

The CDR3 spells CASSLDTRTEAFF. CDR3 nucleotides: TGTGCCAGCAGCTTAGACACCCGGACTGAAGCTTTCTTT. The V and J genes are TRBV7-3 and TRBJ1-1; D remains unclear. The ends were cut back, 2 bases at V and 5 bases at J, with 9 bases in the middle. The CDR3 is 13 amino acids. Germline loops: CDR1 SGHTA, CDR2 FQGTGA.